The clone carrying this T cell receptor beta chain was found a few times. The sample originates from a study of Ad26.COV2.S vaccination and SARS-CoV-2 variants. Study-wide background: In the study, Ad26.COV2.S was injected intramuscularly once, or twice 56 days apart.

Clones were sequenced by immunoSEQ multiplex PCR, and TCRdb holds only the in-frame ones, with some missing. This table holds 350,000 to 550,000 clones, roughly 89% found once. Specified treatment: about 20 received Ad26.COV2.S at low or high dose, single or two shots; 5 received placebo; per-sample allocation not given. Sampling happened 63 days after the first vaccine or placebo injection. At a Boston site, the person donating was an adult of 18-55 years. The sequencing here drew on peripheral blood, taken in a trial of Ad26.COV2.S vaccine versus placebo. The receptor comes from a person between 18 and 65 years old who received the Ad26.COV2.S COVID-19 vaccine or a placebo.

The CDR3 DNA is TGTGCCAGCAGCACAGACAGGGGCTACGAGCAGTACTTC. Amino acid sequence: CASSTDRGYEQYF. The J gene is TRBJ2-7, the V gene TRBV11-1, with 8 bases aligning to TRBD1. The V gene's germline CDR1 is SGHAT and CDR2 FQDESV (reference sequence). The CDR3 spans 13 residues. V gave up 5 bases and J gave up 3 bases; unmatched junction bases: 3.